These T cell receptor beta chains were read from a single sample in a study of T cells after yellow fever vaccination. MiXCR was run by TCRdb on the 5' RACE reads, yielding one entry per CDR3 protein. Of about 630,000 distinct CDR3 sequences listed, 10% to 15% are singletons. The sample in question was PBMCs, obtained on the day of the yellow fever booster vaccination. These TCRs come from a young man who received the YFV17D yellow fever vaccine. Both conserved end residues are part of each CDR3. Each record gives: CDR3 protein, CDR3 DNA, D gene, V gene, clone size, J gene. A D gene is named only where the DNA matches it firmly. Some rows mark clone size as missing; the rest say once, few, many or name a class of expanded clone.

CASSQTSGAPTDTQYF TGTGCCAGCAGCCAGACTAGCGGGGCTCCCACAGATACGCAGTATTTT TRBD2 TRBV7-2 . TRBJ2-3
CASSVDTTRANVLTF TGTGCCAGCAGCGTAGATACAACTCGGGCCAACGTCCTGACTTTC . TRBV9 few TRBJ2-6
CASSYGDSTDTQYF TGTGCCAGCAGTTACGGAGACTCCACAGATACGCAGTATTTT . TRBV6-5 . TRBJ2-3
CSASIGSGNQPQHF TGCAGTGCTAGTATTGGGAGTGGCAATCAGCCCCAGCATTTT . TRBV20-1 . TRBJ1-5
CASSAYHGRSAVYTF TGTGCCAGCAGTGCCTACCACGGCCGATCCGCCGTATACACCTTC . TRBV2 . TRBJ1-2
CASSLASAGSPDTQYF TGTGCCAGCAGCTTGGCCTCGGCAGGTTCCCCAGATACGCAGTATTTT . TRBV5-4 few TRBJ2-3
CASSFWKPQPQHF TGTGCCAGCAGCTTTTGGAAACCTCAGCCCCAGCATTTT . TRBV11-2 . TRBJ1-5
CASSPVGTQNTGELFF TGCGCCAGCAGCCCGGTGGGGACGCAGAACACCGGGGAGCTGTTTTTT . TRBV5-1 few TRBJ2-2
CASSLRGVANTGELFF TGTGCCAGCAGCCTGAGGGGGGTCGCGAACACCGGGGAGCTGTTTTTT . TRBV28 . TRBJ2-2
CATKGGAVTQYF TGTGCCACCAAAGGAGGCGCGGTGACCCAGTACTTC . TRBV15 many TRBJ2-5
CASSPGQGSEQFF TGTGCCAGCTCACCGGGACAGGGGTCGGAGCAGTTCTTC TRBD1 TRBV18 . TRBJ2-1
CASSQAFIATNEKLFF TGCGCCAGCAGCCAGGCCTTTATTGCAACTAATGAAAAACTGTTTTTT . TRBV4-3 many TRBJ1-4
CSASSGANVLTF TGCAGTGCTAGCAGCGGGGCCAACGTCCTGACTTTC . TRBV20-1 many TRBJ2-6
CASSLGGRSGSGSGTQYF TGCGCCAGCAGCTTGGGTGGTCGTAGCGGGAGCGGTTCGGGGACCCAGTACTTC TRBD2 TRBV5-1 many TRBJ2-5
CASSDGLSQYF TGTGCCAGCAGCGATGGACTGTCGCAGTACTTC . TRBV25-1 few TRBJ2-7
CAAAAGWETDTQYF TGTGCCGCTGCGGCCGGGTGGGAAACAGATACGCAGTATTTT . TRBV10-3 . TRBJ2-3
CASSQRPFTGEQFF TGCGCCAGCAGCCAGAGACCCTTCACGGGTGAGCAGTTCTTC . TRBV4-3 . TRBJ2-1
CASSPGTRQTQYF TGTGCCAGCAGCCCCGGGACGAGACAGACCCAGTACTTC . TRBV7-9 few TRBJ2-5
CASRSSGSTDTQYF TGTGCCAGCAGGTCTAGCGGAAGCACAGATACGCAGTATTTT TRBD2 TRBV9 many TRBJ2-3
CSIGQGTQETQYF TGCAGCATCGGACAGGGGACACAAGAGACCCAGTACTTC TRBD1 TRBV29-1 few TRBJ2-5
CASSQDLRGQFSEQYF TGCGCCAGCAGCCAAGATTTAAGGGGGCAATTCTCCGAGCAGTACTTC TRBD1 TRBV4-3 . TRBJ2-7
CASSLTSRINEQFF TGTGCCAGCAGCTTAACTAGCCGGATCAATGAGCAGTTCTTC . TRBV7-2 few TRBJ2-1
CASSHRGGRDEKLFF TGCGCCAGCAGTCACCGTGGGGGGCGCGATGAAAAACTGTTTTTT . TRBV10-2 . TRBJ1-4
CASSQDLAGYTGELFF TGCGCCAGCAGCCAAGACCTAGCGGGATACACCGGGGAGCTGTTTTTT TRBD2 TRBV4-3 few TRBJ2-2
CASSYPGQGAGELFF TGTGCCAGCAGCTATCCGGGACAGGGGGCCGGGGAGCTGTTTTTT TRBD1 TRBV7-9 few TRBJ2-2
CASRKTSGSADTQYF TGTGCCAGCAGGAAAACTAGCGGGAGTGCAGATACGCAGTATTTT TRBD2 TRBV7-2 . TRBJ2-3
CATSKGATSQAGEQYF TGTGCCACCAGCAAAGGGGCGACATCTCAGGCAGGCGAGCAGTACTTC . TRBV15 many TRBJ2-7
CSAGQAINQPQHF TGCAGCGCCGGGCAGGCTATTAATCAGCCCCAGCATTTT . TRBV20-1 few TRBJ1-5
CAISVVGRSGTEAFF TGTGCCATCAGTGTGGTAGGGAGATCGGGGACTGAAGCTTTCTTT . TRBV10-3 . TRBJ1-1
CASSLDRSPQETQYF TGTGCCAGCAGCTTAGACCGGAGCCCCCAAGAGACCCAGTACTTC . TRBV7-8 . TRBJ2-5
CASSVGLVAGARETQYF TGTGCCAGCAGCGTAGGTCTTGTAGCGGGAGCTAGGGAGACCCAGTACTTC TRBD2 TRBV9 . TRBJ2-5